The clone carrying this TCR beta chain was detected many times. No antigen is known for it. TCRdb re-called clones via MiXCR from the PCR reads. The repertoire holds about 59,000 clones, with around 15% as singletons. The sample originates from a study of metastatic and nonmetastatic thyroid tumors. Points from the study as a whole: For both blood and tumor, malignant thyroid tumors reportedly showed significantly higher TCR beta diversity than benign nodules did.

Trimming removed 9 bases from V and 4 bases from J; junction bases left unmatched: 5. This CDR3 has 14 residues. CDR1 and CDR2 (germline): MDHEN, SYDVKM. No treatment of any kind had been given to any patient before thyroid surgery. The V call is TRBV28, the J call TRBJ2-3; 12 bases are a match to TRBD2. The origin of this receptor is a male donor with papillary thyroid cancer or a benign thyroid nodule (not recorded which). Some clones in this sample may be carry-over from other donors' samples. Specimen: blood. DNA for the CDR3: TGTGCCAGTCAGGGACTAGCGGGTCCAGATACGCAGTATTTT. Residues: CASQGLAGPDTQYF.